This TCR beta chain is drawn from a study of graft-versus-host responses after intestinal transplantation. V dropped 4 bases and J dropped 4 bases, with 19 bases sitting between them. In germline, CDR1 is MNHNY, CDR2 SVGAGI (reference sequence). The CDR3 consists of 16 residues. This table comes from immunoSEQ multiplex PCR, and its TCRdb copy is limited to in-frame clones, with some not included. Among 15,000 to 20,000 clones listed, approximately 82% were seen once. The authors processed graft tissue to release intraepithelial and lamina propria lymphocytes. The genes are TRBV6-6 and TRBJ1-2; no firm D call. The receptor was derived from a human patient who received an intestinal transplant, so some T cells may come from the graft donor. Material: ileum tissue, obtained 17 days after transplant. The chain's CDR3 is CASSSPKDVRGYGYTF. DNA for the CDR3: TGTGCCAGCAGTTCGCCCAAGGATGTGCGAGGCTATGGCTACACCTTC.